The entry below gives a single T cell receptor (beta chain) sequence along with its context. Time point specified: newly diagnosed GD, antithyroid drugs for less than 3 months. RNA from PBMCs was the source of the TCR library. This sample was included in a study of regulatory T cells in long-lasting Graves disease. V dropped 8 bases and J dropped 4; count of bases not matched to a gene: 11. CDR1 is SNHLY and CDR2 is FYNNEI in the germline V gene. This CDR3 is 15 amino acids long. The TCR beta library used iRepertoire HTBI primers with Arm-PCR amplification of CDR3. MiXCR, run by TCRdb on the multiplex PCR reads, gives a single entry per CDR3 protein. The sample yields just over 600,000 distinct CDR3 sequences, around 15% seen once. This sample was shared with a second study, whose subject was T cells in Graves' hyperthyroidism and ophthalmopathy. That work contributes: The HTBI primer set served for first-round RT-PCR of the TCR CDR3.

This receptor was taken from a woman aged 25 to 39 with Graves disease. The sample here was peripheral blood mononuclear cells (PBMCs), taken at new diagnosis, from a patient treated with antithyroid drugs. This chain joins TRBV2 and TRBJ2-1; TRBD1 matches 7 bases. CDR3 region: CASRLTGAFYNEQFF. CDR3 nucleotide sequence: TGTGCCAGCCGACTCACAGGGGCCTTTTACAATGAGCAGTTCTTC.